This T cell receptor beta chain appears in the sequencing data of a study of CXCR3-negative and CXCR3-positive naive CD8 T cells. UMI-labeled 5' RACE yielded the TRB cDNA libraries. From the 5' RACE reads, TCRdb lists one entry per CDR3 protein and no DNA. The sample totals approximately 130,000 distinct CDR3 sequences; its top ten clones hold over 0.35%. Study-wide findings and caveats: CXCR3-expressing naive cells carried TRB CDR3s more hydrophobic than those of CXCR3-negative naive cells.

Naivety in CD8+ T cells corresponded to a CD45RO-CCR7+CD27+CD95- phenotype. Note on this clonotype: Its antigen remains unidentified.

Material for sequencing was naive CXCR3+ CD8+ T cells from blood. The subset here: CD45RO-CCR7+CD27+CD95- naive CD8+ T cells expressing CXCR3 (TNR3+). This clonotype was obtained from a human donor in good health. Some clones in this sample may be carry-over from other donors' samples.

The CDR3 here is CASTNGQGDYGYTF. The chain uses TRBV7-9 and TRBJ1-2; TCRdb's D call of TRBD1 is untestable without DNA. Germline lookup yields CDR1 SEHNR and CDR2 FQNEAQ (reference sequence). CDR3 length: 14 amino acids.